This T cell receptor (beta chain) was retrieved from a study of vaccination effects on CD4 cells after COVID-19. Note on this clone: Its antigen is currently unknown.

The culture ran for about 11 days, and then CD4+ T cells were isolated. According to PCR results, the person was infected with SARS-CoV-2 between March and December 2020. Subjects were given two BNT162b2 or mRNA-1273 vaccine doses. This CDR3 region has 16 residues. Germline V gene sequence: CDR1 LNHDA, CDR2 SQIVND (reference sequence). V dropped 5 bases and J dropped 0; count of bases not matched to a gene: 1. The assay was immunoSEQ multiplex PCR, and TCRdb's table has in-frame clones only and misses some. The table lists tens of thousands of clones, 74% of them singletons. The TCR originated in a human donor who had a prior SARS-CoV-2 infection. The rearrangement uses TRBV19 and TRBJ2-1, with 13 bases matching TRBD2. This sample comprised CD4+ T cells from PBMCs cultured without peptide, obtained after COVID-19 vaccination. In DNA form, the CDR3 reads TGTGCCAGTAGTGGACTAGCGGGAGACTCCTACAATGAGCAGTTCTTC. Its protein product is CASSGLAGDSYNEQFF.